Below, 27 T cell receptor beta chains from the same sample are listed, as sequenced in a study of a mutant IDH1 vaccine in newly diagnosed glioma (dated by TCRdb to about 2021). Libraries were built with the immunoSEQ multiplex PCR assay. TCRdb holds this immuneACCESS table with in-frame rearrangements only. Some clones are missing; in checked studies, unresolved V genes explain under half, and the rest has no known cause. The sample data list 25,000 to 40,000 clones, and 60% to 85% of these were observed just once. About a tenth of the sample is in the top ten clones. Their antigen targets remain unknown. The label giving this sample's time point can be read as: week 35, safety follow-up. Each vaccine dose was 300 ug of a 20-mer mutant IDH1 peptide in Montanide, given subcutaneously with topical imiquimod. The specimen was PBMCs, collected from a glioma patient whose treatment included an IDH1 peptide vaccine. The receptor set was obtained from a woman in her twenties or thirties with glioma. Some clones in this sample may be carry-over from other donors' samples.

The J gene is TRBJ2-1, the V gene TRBV21-1; the D call of TRBD1 is as the table states it, not checked on the DNA. TRBV21-1 is an annotated pseudogene. The CDR3 spans 14 residues. The CDR3 nucleotides are TGTGCCAGCAGCTGTGGACAGGGTAACAATGAGCAGTTCTTC. As protein: CASSCGQGNNEQFF.

This chain uses TRBV4-1 with TRBJ1-2, with TRBD1 as a possible D gene (5 bases). Trimming stripped 0 bases from V and 8 bases from J, with 16 bases between. Germline assignment: CDR1 MGHRA and CDR2 YSYEKL. The CDR3 spans 15 residues. The CDR3 protein is CASSQDRGRGQGYTF. The DNA of the CDR3 is TGCGCCAGCAGCCAAGATCGAGGAAGGGGCCAGGGCTACACCTTC.

The chain is built from TRBV4-1 and TRBJ2-2, with 10 bases lining up with TRBD2. This CDR3 is built from 17 residues. CDR1 is MGHRA, CDR2 YSYEKL, per germline. V shed 7 bases, J shed 3 bases, and the junction held 11 bases outside the gene matches. The CDR3 sequence: CASTSEAGGRDTGELFF. CDR3 coding DNA: TGCGCCAGCACCAGCGAAGCGGGAGGGCGTGACACCGGGGAGCTGTTTTTT.

This chain connects TRBV5-6 to TRBJ2-7; D is possibly TRBD2 (6 bases). Germline V gene lookup returns CDR1 SGHDT and CDR2 YYEEEE. This CDR3 spans 17 amino acids. The germline V and J ends were trimmed by 0 bases and 1 base, with 17 bases remaining between them. CDR3 coding DNA: TGTGCCAGCAGCTTGGCCGGAGGCGGGACTCGTTCCTACGAGCAGTACTTC. Encoded protein: CASSLAGGGTRSYEQYF.

This clone came up once. This sequence joins TRBV5-5 and TRBJ2-2; TRBD2 matches at 9 bases. This CDR3 is built from 17 residues. V was clipped by 1 base and J by 5 bases; unmatched bases: 9. Germline CDR1 and CDR2: SGHKS and YYEKEE (reference sequence). The CDR3, as DNA: TGTGCCAGCAGCTTGCCGCGGGAGGGCCTGGGAACCGGGGAGCTGTTTTTT. Translating gives CASSLPREGLGTGELFF.

J is TRBJ1-2 and V is TRBV13; a possible D gene is TRBD1 (5 bases). The ends were cut back, 0 bases at V and 3 bases at J, with 8 bases in the middle. CDR1 is PRHDT and CDR2 is FYEKMQ in the germline V gene (reference sequence). This CDR3 contains 14 residues. CDR3 DNA sequence: TGTGCCAGCAGCTTAGGGCAGGGCCACTATGGCTACACCTTC. Translated, it gives CASSLGQGHYGYTF.

CDR3 loop: CASSPPDYYGYTF. CDR3 DNA sequence: TGTGCCAGTAGTCCTCCGGACTACTATGGCTACACCTTC. The chain combines TRBV19 with TRBJ1-2; D call uncertain. The length of the CDR3 is 13 residues. The V and J ends lost 5 bases and 3 bases respectively, with 10 bases between them. CDR1 is LNHDA, CDR2 SQIVND, per germline (reference sequence).

V is TRBV18 and J is TRBJ1-1; tentative D call: TRBD1 (5 bases). Trimming shortened V by 5 bases and J by 7 bases, and 20 bases separated the two germline ends. Germline V lookup: CDR1 KGHSH, CDR2 LQKENI. CDR3 length equals 15 residues. The CDR3 coding sequence is TGTGCCAGCTCAATTTTGGGGAGGGGTTCCAGTGAAGCTTTCTTT. Its protein product is CASSILGRGSSEAFF. Complete variable domain (other parts from reference TRBV18 and TRBJ1-1): NAGVMQNPRHLVRRRGQEARLRCSPMKGHSHVYWYRQLPEEGLKFMVYLQKENIIDESGMPKERFSAEFPKEGPSILRIQQVVRGDSAAYFCASSILGRGSSEAFFGQGTRLTVV.

This clone occurred once. The chain recombines TRBV4-1 with TRBJ1-3; D ambiguous. V dropped 4 bases and J dropped 1 base, with 17 bases sitting between them. Looked up from germline, CDR1 is MGHRA and CDR2 is YSYEKL. The CDR3 contains 17 residues. The DNA of the CDR3 is TGCGCCAGCAGCCCCCCGGCGGCAGGAAGGTCTGGAAACACCATATATTTT. It is translated as CASSPPAAGRSGNTIYF.

This clone showed up just a few times. The CDR3 protein is CASSYQTGSEAFF. The CDR3 region has the DNA TGTGCCAGCAGCTACCAGACAGGGAGTGAAGCTTTCTTT. The chain recombines TRBV7-6 with TRBJ1-1, with 7 bases that match TRBD1. Germline V gene lookup returns CDR1 SGHVS and CDR2 FNYEAQ. The CDR3 spans 13 residues. Trimming took 4 bases from V and 7 from J; bases not matched to a gene: 6.

This clone was seen a single time. The chain couples TRBV10-3 to TRBJ2-7; perhaps TRBD1 as D (6 bases). With 3 bases removed from V and 3 bases from J, the gap between germline ends came to 12 bases. The CDR3 loop spans 14 amino acids. Germline lookup yields CDR1 ENHRY and CDR2 SYGVKD. CDR3 sequence (DNA): TGTGCCATCAGTGACAGGCAGGGGAGCTACGAGCAGTACTTC. Its translation is CAISDRQGSYEQYF.

This clone was counted only a few times. V is TRBV6-5 and J is TRBJ1-5; no clear D. In germline, CDR1 is MNHEY, CDR2 SVGAGI. This CDR3 contains 15 residues. The ends were cut back, 4 bases at V and 0 bases at J, with 10 bases in the middle. CDR3 amino acids: CASSLGRYSNQPQHF. In DNA, the CDR3 is TGTGCCAGCAGTTTGGGTCGATATAGCAATCAGCCCCAGCATTTT.

The CDR3 region has the DNA TGTGCCTGGAGTCTCGGACAGACATCCTCGTCCGAGCAGTACTTC. It specifies CAWSLGQTSSSEQYF. The chain has TRBV30 and TRBJ2-7; a weak D match, TRBD1 (6 bases). Germline lookup yields CDR1 GTSNPN and CDR2 SVGIG (reference sequence). Trimming pared 2 bases from V and 6 bases from J, leaving 20 bases between. CDR3 length equals 15 residues.

The chain couples TRBV6-1 to TRBJ2-2; a weak D match, TRBD1 (5 bases). Per germline, CDR1 MNHNS and CDR2 SASEGT. There are 13 residues in the CDR3. Trimming took off 5 bases at V and 8 bases at J, with 12 bases between the two ends. The CDR3 nucleotides are TGTGCCAGCAGTTGGACATCCGTAGGGGAGCTGTTTTTT. Protein product: CASSWTSVGELFF.

The chain links TRBV27 to TRBJ1-2, with D unresolved. Germline assignment: CDR1 MNHEY and CDR2 SMNVEV (reference sequence). This CDR3 is 16 amino acids long. The germline V and J ends were trimmed by 4 bases and 2 bases, with 17 bases remaining between them. The chain's CDR3 is CASSSSFRRGNYGYTF. CDR3 in DNA: TGTGCCAGCAGTTCTTCTTTTAGGAGAGGAAACTATGGCTACACCTTC.

The V gene is TRBV30, the J gene TRBJ1-3, with D possibly TRBD1 on 5 matching bases. The CDR3 contains 14 residues. CDR1 and CDR2 (germline): GTSNPN, SVGIG (reference sequence). The germline V and J ends were trimmed by 3 bases and 8 bases, with 17 bases remaining between them. The CDR3 here is CAWRRDPGPDTIYF. In DNA, the CDR3 is TGTGCCTGGAGAAGGGACCCCGGTCCGGACACCATATATTTT.

This chain uses TRBV2 with TRBJ2-4, with D hard to call. Germline-derived CDR1 and CDR2 are SNHLY and FYNNEI. This CDR3 is built from 15 residues. Trimming removed 5 bases at V and 0 bases at J, with 11 bases between. CDR3 nucleotide sequence: TGTGCCAGCAGTATTCGACCCGGAGCCAAAAACATTCAGTACTTC. It is translated as CASSIRPGAKNIQYF.

The CDR3 here is CASSHGGPRGNTEAFF. CDR3 bases: TGTGCCAGCAGCCACGGCGGGCCCCGGGGGAACACTGAAGCTTTCTTT. This chain links TRBV28 with TRBJ1-1; D is uncertain. The V end lost 6 bases, the J end lost 1 base, and 18 bases lay between the germline ends. The CDR3 consists of 16 residues. CDR1 and CDR2 from the germline V gene are MDHEN and SYDVKM.

This clone counts as medium-sized (0.01 to 0.1%). This chain uses TRBV28 with TRBJ2-7; tentative D call: TRBD1 (6 bases). V was pared by 4 bases and J by 3 bases, with 13 bases between. The CDR3 runs 14 residues. Germline-derived CDR1 and CDR2 are MDHEN and SYDVKM. CDR3 amino acids: CASSSPDSYYEQYF. The CDR3 DNA reads TGTGCCAGCAGTTCTCCGGACAGCTACTACGAGCAGTACTTC.

In this sample, this clone turned up a few times. This rearrangement joins TRBV19 to TRBJ2-3, with D unresolved. Per the germline V gene, CDR1 is LNHDA and CDR2 is SQIVND (reference sequence). Trimming shortened V by 4 bases and J by 5 bases, and 4 bases separated the two germline ends. The CDR3 loop spans 11 amino acids. CDR3 sequence: CASSSGDTQYF. The CDR3 DNA sequence: TGTGCCAGTAGTAGCGGAGATACGCAGTATTTT.

The chain employs TRBV10-1 and TRBJ2-7, with 10 bases aligning to TRBD1. The V gene's germline CDR1 is WNHNN and CDR2 SYGVQD (reference sequence). Trimming cost V 10 bases and J 3 bases; bases outside gene matches: 12. There are 15 residues in the CDR3. This chain's CDR3 is CANLLRGQGFYEQYF. CDR3 in DNA: TGCGCCAACCTTCTCCGGGGACAGGGGTTCTACGAGCAGTACTTC.

The chain employs TRBV25-1 and TRBJ1-1, with D possibly being TRBD1 (6 bases). Trimming removed 1 base from V and 4 bases from J, with 10 bases in between. CDR1 is MGHDK and CDR2 is SYGVNS in the germline V gene. This CDR3 is built from 14 residues. CDR3 DNA: TGTGCCAGCAGTGAATGGGGGGCGAGCACTGAAGCTTTCTTT. Amino acids: CASSEWGASTEAFF.

The V gene is TRBV27, the J gene TRBJ2-2; D unclear. Germline V gene lookup returns CDR1 MNHEY and CDR2 SMNVEV (reference sequence). The ends were cut back, 7 bases at V and 1 base at J, with 10 bases in the middle. This CDR3 is 14 amino acids long. This CDR3 reads CASKAMGNTGELFF. Here the CDR3 DNA reads TGTGCCAGCAAGGCCATGGGGAACACCGGGGAGCTGTTTTTT.

This clone was seen only once. The gene calls are TRBV5-1 and TRBJ2-7; 11 nucleotides agree with TRBD2. CDR1 and CDR2 from the germline V gene are SGHRS and YFSETQ. Trimming cost V 4 bases and J 5 bases; bases outside gene matches: 11. CDR3 length equals 16 residues. CDR3 sequence reads: CASSRPTSGRWDEQYF. CDR3 DNA sequence: TGCGCCAGCAGCCGTCCTACTAGCGGGAGATGGGACGAGCAGTACTTC.

This chain uses TRBV19 with TRBJ2-5; TRBD1 matches 7 bases. Germline V CDR1 and CDR2: LNHDA, SQIVND (reference sequence). There are 15 residues in the CDR3. Trimming took 5 bases from V and 1 from J; bases not matched to a gene: 7. The CDR3 nucleotides are TGTGCCAGTAGTTGGGCTCGGGACAGCCAAGAGACCCAGTACTTC. This encodes CASSWARDSQETQYF. Full variable domain (outside the CDR3, taken from reference TRBV19 and TRBJ2-5): DGGITQSPKYLFRKEGQNVTLSCEQNLNHDAMYWYRQDPGQGLRLIYYSQIVNDFQKGDIAEGYSVSREKKESFPLTVTSAQKNPTAFYLCASSWARDSQETQYFGPGTRLLVL.

The chain employs TRBV5-1 and TRBJ2-7, with 12 positions matching TRBD2. The trim removed 4 bases at V and 0 bases at J, leaving 5 bases unmatched. CDR3 length equals 16 residues. Per the germline V gene, CDR1 is SGHRS and CDR2 is YFSETQ. CDR3 sequence reads: CASSRTTSGSSYEQYF. The CDR3, as DNA: TGCGCCAGCAGCCGAACGACTAGCGGGAGCTCCTACGAGCAGTACTTC.

J is TRBJ2-1 and V is TRBV6-1; TRBD2 matches at 7 bases. Germline CDR1 reads MNHNS; CDR2 reads SASEGT. The CDR3 is made up of 13 amino acids. J lost 4 bases, V lost 8 bases, and 5 bases had no gene match. Written as DNA, the CDR3 is TGTGCCAGCGCGCTAGCGGAGTACAATGAGCAGTTCTTC. Translated, it gives CASALAEYNEQFF.